The 3 T cell receptor beta chains in this list originate from one sample, sequenced in a study of blood T cell repertoires in COVID-19. Libraries were prepared by immunoSEQ multiplex PCR; TCRdb keeps only in-frame clonotypes and omits some of them. The sample holds around 75,000 clones; under 90% are singletons and the top ten take about 14%. The specimen sequenced was peripheral blood. Receptor source: a man aged 50-60 years with COVID-19, enrolled during active disease.

The chain is built from TRBV18 and TRBJ2-7; a weak D match, TRBD1 (6 bases). The CDR3 totals 13 residues. CDR1 and CDR2 from the germline V gene are KGHSH and LQKENI. The ends were cut back, 6 bases at V and 2 bases at J, with 11 bases in the middle. CDR3 residues: CASSSTGTYEQYF. CDR3 coding DNA: TGTGCCAGCTCGTCTACAGGGACCTACGAGCAGTACTTC.

The CDR3: CASSWTGGRTEAFF. CDR3 nucleotides: TGTGCCAGCAGCTGGACAGGGGGACGCACTGAAGCTTTCTTT. The J gene is TRBJ1-1, the V gene TRBV2; 10 nucleotides line up with TRBD1. This CDR3 has 14 residues. J gave up 4 bases and V 6 bases, and 5 bases lay outside the gene matches. Germline CDR1 SNHLY, CDR2 FYNNEI.

The J gene is TRBJ1-5, the V gene TRBV2; TRBD1 might be the D (5 bases). V lost 7 bases and J 1 base, leaving 11 bases between the germline ends. This CDR3 region has 14 residues. The germline V gene has CDR1 SNHLY and CDR2 FYNNEI. The CDR3 sequence: CASTKGLSNQPQHF. In DNA form, the CDR3 reads TGTGCCAGCACGAAGGGGTTGAGCAATCAGCCCCAGCATTTT.